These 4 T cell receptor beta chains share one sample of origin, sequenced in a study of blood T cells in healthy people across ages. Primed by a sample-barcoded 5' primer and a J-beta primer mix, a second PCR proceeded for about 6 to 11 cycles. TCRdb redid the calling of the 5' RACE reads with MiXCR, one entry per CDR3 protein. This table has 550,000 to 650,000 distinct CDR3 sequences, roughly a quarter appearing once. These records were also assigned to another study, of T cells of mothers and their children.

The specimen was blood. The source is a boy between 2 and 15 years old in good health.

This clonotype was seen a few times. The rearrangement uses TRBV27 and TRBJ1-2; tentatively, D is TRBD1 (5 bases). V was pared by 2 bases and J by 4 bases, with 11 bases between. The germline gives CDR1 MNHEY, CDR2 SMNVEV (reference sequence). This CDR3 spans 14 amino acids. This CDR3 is CASSLGQGLYGYTF. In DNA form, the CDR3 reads TGTGCCAGCAGTTTAGGGCAGGGCCTCTATGGCTACACCTTC.

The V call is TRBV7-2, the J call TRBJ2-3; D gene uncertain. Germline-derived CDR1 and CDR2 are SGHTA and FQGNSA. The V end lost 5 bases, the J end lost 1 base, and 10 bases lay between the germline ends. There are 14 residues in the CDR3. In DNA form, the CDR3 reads TGTGCCAGCAGCGTAATAGTCGGCACAGATACGCAGTATTTT. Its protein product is CASSVIVGTDTQYF.

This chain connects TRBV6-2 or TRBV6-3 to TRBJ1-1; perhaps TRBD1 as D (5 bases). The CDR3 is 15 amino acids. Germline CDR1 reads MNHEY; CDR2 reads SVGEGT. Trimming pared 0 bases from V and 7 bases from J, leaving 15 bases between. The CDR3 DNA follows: TGTGCCAGCAGTTACTCGTGGACATCTAGGGGTGAAGCTTTCTTT. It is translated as CASSYSWTSRGEAFF.

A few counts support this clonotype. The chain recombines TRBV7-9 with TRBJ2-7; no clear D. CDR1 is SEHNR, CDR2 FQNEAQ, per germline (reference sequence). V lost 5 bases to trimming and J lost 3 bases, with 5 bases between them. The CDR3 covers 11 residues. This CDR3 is CASSLIYEQYF. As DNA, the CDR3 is TGTGCCAGCAGCCTAATCTACGAGCAGTACTTC.